Here is one T cell receptor beta chain with its context. No cognate antigen has been identified for it. The sample holds no much larger clone one base away, and base qualities are not on file. The V end gives up 2 bases and the J end 4 bases, leaving 1 base in the junction not matched to a gene. The germline V gene yields MNHEY for CDR1 and SVGEGT for CDR2. The CDR3 goes from the cysteine to the phenylalanine over 14 residues. Of the read, only the CDR3 DNA is kept; its 42 bases are in frame from base 1. Hyperthyroidism was defined as stable when no progression to ophthalmopathy occurred within 18 months of follow-up. Hyperthyroidism patients were newly diagnosed, with disease duration under 2 months, and aged 18 to 65 years. Patients with other autoimmune diseases, uncontrolled infections, pregnancy or lactation were excluded from the study. Diagnosis relied on clinical symptoms, serum thyroxine, TRAb, thyroid ultrasound and orbital computed tomography. Ficoll-Paque density gradient centrifugation was used to isolate PBMCs from around 9.1 ml of fresh peripheral blood. Total RNA was extracted with Trizol reagent and quality-checked on an Agilent 2100 Bioanalyzer.

For repertoire sequencing, TCR beta CDR3 regions were amplified from RNA transcripts. A first-round RT-PCR used HTBI primers with the Qiagen OneStep RT-PCR kit, followed by a second-round multiplex PCR, size selection and purification. Sequencing of the libraries was carried out on an Illumina HiSeq2000 in paired-end mode with 100 bp reads. The source study handled its data this way. SOAPnuke was used to process the reads, removing any read that contained adapters or uncalled bases, had a mean Phred below 15, or lacked an exact match to the constant primer or identifier. High-quality paired reads were merged with COPE v1.2.5. Unique nucleotide sequences were defined as clonotypes and aligned to IMGT TRB V, D and J references using MiTCR v1.1. Only V-J combinations with frequency above 0.0001 were analysed, covering around 99% of repertoires. For each V-J combination, a TCR clonal expansion and chaos score was defined as F50 clonal expansion divided by the chaos observed in the TCRdist matrix. Welch's t-statistics and random forest were used to reduce the features to 10 to 15 V-J combinations, which were then used as input to a naive Bayes classifier. The similarity between thyroid and blood repertoires was quantified using the Morisita-Horn index. The public reads were run again by TCRdb, first through fastp at Q25 and then through MiXCR, and only productive beta chains were kept. Rows with a matching CDR3 protein are joined into one entry that keeps the most common DNA and genes. In this record, the V and J calls reflect TCRdb's handling and not the investigators' own analysis. The sample has more than 300,000 distinct CDR3 sequences on record, roughly 14% of them singletons. About 7% of the sample belongs to the ten largest clones.

The sample originates from a study of Graves' ophthalmopathy and Graves' hyperthyroidism (dated by TCRdb to between 2017 and 2018). The study in broad terms: Peripheral blood was collected before any treatment was given, at the time of initial diagnosis. The study used signatures of the TCR beta repertoire to tell Graves' ophthalmopathy apart from Graves' hyperthyroidism and to predict which patients would progress to ophthalmopathy. In total, some 140 blood samples were TCR-sequenced: around 42 ophthalmopathy, under 85 hyperthyroidism and approximately 17 hyperthyroidism-to-ophthalmopathy patients. To explore V-J signatures distinguishing ophthalmopathy from hyperthyroidism, a discovery set of about a hundred patients (roughly 45 ophthalmopathy, roughly 56 stable hyperthyroidism) was enrolled. An independent validation cohort comprised 18 hyperthyroidism patients and 15 to 17 patients who later progressed from hyperthyroidism to ophthalmopathy. In about six hyperthyroidism patients, the T-cell repertoire of thyroid tissue was compared with the T-cell repertoire of blood. Following sampling, methimazole starting at 30 mg daily was administered to hyperthyroidism patients, and high-dose intravenous methylprednisolone was administered to ophthalmopathy patients. The roughly 94 discovery patients were randomly split 7:3 into training and test sets.

Overall results and qualifications from the work: Most expanded thyroid clonotypes with a frequency above 0.001 also appeared in blood, which suggests that blood repertoires may reflect the immune response in the thyroid. In validation, the model predicted ophthalmopathy progression with about 71% sensitivity and less than 80% specificity; eleven to twelve predicted patients were CT-confirmed with GO in a median of approximately 6.2 months. In cross-validation, the 13-signature model distinguished ophthalmopathy from stable hyperthyroidism with less than 90% sensitivity and about 81% specificity, while in the test set the corresponding values were around 79% and 71%. Sample size was not predetermined statistically, and investigators were not blinded to group allocation.

This clonotype was obtained from a woman between 18 and 29 years old with stable Graves' hyperthyroidism. Donor details come from another sample of the same person, matched by shared clones. Sequencing used peripheral blood. The sequence links TRBV6-2 or TRBV6-3 to TRBJ2-3; 9 bases in the junction line up with TRBD1. The CDR3 region: CASSYGTGPDTQYF. The DNA sequence reads TGTGCCAGCAGTTACGGGACAGGGCCAGATACGCAGTATTTT.